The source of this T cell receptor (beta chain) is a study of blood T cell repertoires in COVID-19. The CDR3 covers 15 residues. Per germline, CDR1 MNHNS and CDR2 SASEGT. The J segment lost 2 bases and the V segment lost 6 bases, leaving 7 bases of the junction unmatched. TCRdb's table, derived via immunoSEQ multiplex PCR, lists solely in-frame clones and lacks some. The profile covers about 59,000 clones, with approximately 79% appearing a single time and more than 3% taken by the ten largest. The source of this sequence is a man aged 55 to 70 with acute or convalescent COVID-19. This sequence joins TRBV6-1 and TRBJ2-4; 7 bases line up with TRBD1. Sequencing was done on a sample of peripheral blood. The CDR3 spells CASSSDRAPKNIQYF. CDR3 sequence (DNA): TGTGCCAGCAGCTCCGACAGGGCGCCCAAAAACATTCAGTACTTC.